This T cell receptor (beta chain) was identified during a study of blood T cell repertoires in COVID-19. Only in-frame clones appear in the TCRdb table, and some are missing; sequencing was by immunoSEQ multiplex PCR. The sample has roughly 250,000 clones, approximately 88% seen once; the top ten hold over 3%. Participants reported their clinical history, and cohort assignment relied on those reports. The CDR3 loop spans 16 amino acids. CDR1 is SGHVS, CDR2 FNYEAQ, per germline. With 5 bases removed from V and 8 bases from J, the gap between germline ends came to 22 bases. Sequencing input: PBMCs or T cells enriched from blood (not recorded which). The chain couples TRBV7-6 to TRBJ2-1; weak D call: TRBD1 (5 bases). This clonotype was sampled from a woman in her forties who had been exposed to COVID-19. As DNA, the CDR3 is TGTGCCAGCAGCGAAATCTTGATAGGGGATCTCGATGAGCAGTTCTTC. Protein: CASSEILIGDLDEQFF.